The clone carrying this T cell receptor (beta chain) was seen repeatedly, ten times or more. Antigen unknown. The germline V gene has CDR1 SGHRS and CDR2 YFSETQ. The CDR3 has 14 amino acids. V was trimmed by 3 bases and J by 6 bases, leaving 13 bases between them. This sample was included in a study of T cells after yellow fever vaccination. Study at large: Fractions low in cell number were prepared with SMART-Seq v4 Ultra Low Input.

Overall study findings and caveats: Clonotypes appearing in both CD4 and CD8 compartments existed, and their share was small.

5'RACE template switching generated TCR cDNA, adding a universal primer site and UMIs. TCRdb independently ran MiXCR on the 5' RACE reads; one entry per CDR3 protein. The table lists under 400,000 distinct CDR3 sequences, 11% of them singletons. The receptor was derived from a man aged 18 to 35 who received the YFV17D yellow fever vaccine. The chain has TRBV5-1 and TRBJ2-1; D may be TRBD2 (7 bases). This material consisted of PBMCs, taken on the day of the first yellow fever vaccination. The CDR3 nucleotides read TGCGCCAGCAGCTACCTGGGGGGGGCCAATGAGCAGTTCTTC. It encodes CASSYLGGANEQFF.